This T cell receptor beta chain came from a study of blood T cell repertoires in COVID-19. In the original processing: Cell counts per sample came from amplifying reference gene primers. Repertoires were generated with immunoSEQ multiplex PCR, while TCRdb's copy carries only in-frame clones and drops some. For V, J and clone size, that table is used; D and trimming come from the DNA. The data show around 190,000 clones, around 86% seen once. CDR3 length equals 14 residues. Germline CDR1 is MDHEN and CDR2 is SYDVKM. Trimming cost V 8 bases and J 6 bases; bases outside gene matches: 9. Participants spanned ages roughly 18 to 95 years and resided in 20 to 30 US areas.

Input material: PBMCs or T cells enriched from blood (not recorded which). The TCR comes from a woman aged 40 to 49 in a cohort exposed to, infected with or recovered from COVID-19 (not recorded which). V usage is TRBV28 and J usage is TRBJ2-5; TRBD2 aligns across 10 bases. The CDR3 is CASSKRGGRKTQYF. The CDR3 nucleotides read TGTGCCAGCTCCAAGCGGGGGGGCCGGAAGACCCAGTACTTC.